The 32 T cell receptor beta chains below come from one sample, sequenced in a study of cytomegalovirus exposure and HLA in healthy donors. Primers: 60 Vbeta forward and 13 Jbeta reverse. Sequenced by immunoSEQ multiplex PCR; TCRdb stores in-frame clones only, minus some. The table includes under 200,000 clones, around 84% detected once. The sequenced sample consisted of PBMCs. The receptors were gathered from a woman aged 50 to 60 in good health and CMV-seropositive.

The rearrangement uses TRBV4-2 and TRBJ1-5, with D possibly matching TRBD1 (6 bases). With 3 bases removed from V and 4 bases from J, the gap between germline ends came to 16 bases. Looked up from germline, CDR1 is LGHNA and CDR2 is YNFKEQ. CDR3 size: 16 residues. The CDR3 bases are TGTGCCAGCAGCCAGGAACAGGGTGGTATAAATCAGCCCCAGCATTTT. This sequence encodes CASSQEQGGINQPQHF.

This clone has only a few counts. The gene calls are TRBV7-9 and TRBJ2-6; D is perhaps TRBD1 (6 bases). This CDR3 is 17 amino acids long. Trimming shortened V by 4 bases and J by 4 bases, and 17 bases separated the two germline ends. The germline CDR1 and CDR2 sequences are SEHNR and FQNEAQ (reference sequence). The CDR3, as DNA: TGTGCCAGCAGCTCAACAACTATGGGGGCAGGGGCCAACGTCCTGACTTTC. Protein sequence: CASSSTTMGAGANVLTF. The full variable domain, completed using reference TRBV7-9 and TRBJ2-6, is DTGVSQNPRHKITKRGQNVTFRCDPISEHNRLYWYRQTLGQGPEFLTYFQNEAQLEKSRLLSDRFSAERPKGSFSTLEIQRTEQGDSAMYLCASSSTTMGAGANVLTFGAGSRLTVL.

The chain links TRBV5-4 to TRBJ2-1; possible D gene TRBD1, 6 bases. Germline V CDR1 and CDR2: SGHNT, YYREEE (reference sequence). The CDR3 has 16 residues. With 4 bases removed from V and 10 bases from J, the gap between germline ends came to 24 bases. The CDR3 DNA reads as TGTGCCAGCAGCGGATCACCGGGACAAATTACGCCCGAGCAGTTCTTC. Protein sequence: CASSGSPGQITPEQFF.

The chain couples TRBV27 to TRBJ2-3, with 7 bases fitting TRBD1. Germline V gene lookup returns CDR1 MNHEY and CDR2 SMNVEV (reference sequence). The CDR3 covers 16 residues. The junction had 7 bases not matched to a gene; V was cut back by 0 bases and J by 4 bases. The CDR3 protein is CASSLSNYRGPDTQYF. CDR3 nucleotides: TGTGCCAGCAGTTTATCGAACTATAGGGGGCCAGATACGCAGTATTTT.

The V gene is TRBV7-9, the J gene TRBJ2-1; 12 bases are a match to TRBD1. After removal of 3 bases from V and 0 bases from J, the junction contained 6 bases not matched to a gene. Germline assignment: CDR1 SEHNR and CDR2 FQNEAQ (reference sequence). CDR3 length: 18 residues. The CDR3 protein is CASSLRDRGLSSYNEQFF. CDR3 DNA sequence: TGTGCCAGCAGCTTGAGGGACAGGGGGCTTTCCTCCTACAATGAGCAGTTCTTC.

This chain uses TRBV7-3 with TRBJ1-1; 8 bases match TRBD1. J was trimmed by 8 bases and V by 5 bases; bases with no gene match: 10. Germline V CDR1 and CDR2: SGHTA, FQGTGA. The CDR3 spans 14 residues. DNA of the CDR3: TGTGCCAGCAGCGCTCTATTGGGGACAGGAGAAGCTTTCTTT. Amino acid sequence: CASSALLGTGEAFF.

This clone occurred a few times. The chain recombines TRBV6-5 with TRBJ1-4, with 9 bases fitting TRBD1. With 2 bases clipped from V and 6 bases from J, the junction kept 4 bases outside the gene matches. The CDR3 covers 15 residues. Looked up from germline, CDR1 is MNHEY and CDR2 is SVGAGI. In DNA, the CDR3 is TGTGCCAGCAGTTACACGGGACAGGGTTATGAAAAACTGTTTTTT. Its protein is CASSYTGQGYEKLFF.

The chain employs TRBV5-8 and TRBJ1-5, with no clear D. The V end was cut by 0 bases, the J end by 2 bases, with 15 bases between. The CDR3 totals 17 residues. From germline, CDR1 is SGHTS and CDR2 YDEGEE. The CDR3 bases are TGTGCCAGCAGCTTGGGCAAACCCCTTACGGGCAATCAGCCCCAGCATTTT. This codes for CASSLGKPLTGNQPQHF.

The chain is built from TRBV6-6 and TRBJ2-7, with TRBD1 matching 12 bases. The CDR3 is made up of 16 amino acids. CDR1 and CDR2 (germline): MNHNY, SVGAGI (reference sequence). The junction had 5 bases not matched to a gene; V was cut back by 0 bases and J by 5 bases. The CDR3 nucleotides are TGTGCCAGCAGTTACTCTAAGGGACAGGGGGCTGACGAGCAGTACTTC. This translates into CASSYSKGQGADEQYF.

The CDR3: CASSLVETANTEAFF. The CDR3 DNA reads TGTGCCAGCAGCTTAGTGGAGACAGCGAACACTGAAGCTTTCTTT. This rearrangement joins TRBV7-9 to TRBJ1-1; perhaps TRBD1 as D (5 bases). V was shortened by 1 base and J by 1 base, with 10 bases between the two germline ends. The CDR3 extends over 15 amino acids. Germline assignment: CDR1 SEHNR and CDR2 FQNEAQ (reference sequence).

To note about this clone: Compared with germline, one end of the junction differs, possibly owing to a read error. The chain is built from TRBV25-1 and TRBJ1-2, with 8 bases fitting TRBD1. CDR1 MGHDK and CDR2 SYGVNS come from the germline V gene. CDR3 length: 14 amino acids. The DNA of the CDR3 is TGTGCCAGCAGCGAATCCGGGACAGGTGCTCGCTACACCTTC. It yields the protein CASSESGTGARYTF.

This chain links TRBV6-1 with TRBJ1-5; 7 bases map to TRBD1. With V trimmed by 3 bases and J by 6 bases, 8 bases remained unmatched. The V gene's germline CDR1 is MNHNS and CDR2 SASEGT. CDR3 length: 15 amino acids. This CDR3 is CASSDQTGIGQPQHF. CDR3 nucleotides: TGTGCCAGCAGTGACCAGACAGGGATTGGTCAGCCCCAGCATTTT.

V and J are TRBV29-1 and TRBJ1-1, with TRBD1 as a possible D gene (6 bases). This CDR3 has 12 residues. Germline CDR1 is SQVTM and CDR2 is ANQGSEA. Trimming stripped 0 bases from V and 11 bases from J, with 13 bases between. CDR3 loop: CSVEDNRVSAFF. CDR3 DNA sequence: TGCAGCGTTGAAGATAACAGGGTTAGCGCTTTCTTT.

The rearrangement uses TRBV11-2 and TRBJ1-3, with unresolved D. CDR1 is SGHAT, CDR2 FQNNGV, per germline. V lost 4 bases to trimming and J lost 2 bases, with 12 bases between them. The CDR3 is 15 residues long. The CDR3 nucleotides are TGTGCCAGCAGCTCAACTACCTGGACTGGAAACACCATATATTTT. This sequence encodes CASSSTTWTGNTIYF.

The J gene is TRBJ2-7, the V gene TRBV28; 10 nucleotides line up with TRBD1. Germline V CDR1 and CDR2: MDHEN, SYDVKM. Trimming at V came to 7 bases and at J to 4 bases, leaving 10 bases not matched to a gene. The CDR3 consists of 15 residues. CDR3 loop: CASTSPGQGSYEQYF. DNA of the CDR3: TGTGCCAGCACCTCCCCGGGACAGGGGTCGTACGAGCAGTACTTC.

The rearrangement joins TRBV29-1 to TRBJ1-5, with D perhaps matching TRBD1 (5 bases). The CDR3 spans 13 residues. Trimming pared 4 bases from V and 7 bases from J, leaving 14 bases between. CDR1 and CDR2 (germline): SQVTM, ANQGSEA. CDR3 amino acids: CSVGQGLGQPQHF. CDR3 bases: TGCAGCGTTGGGCAGGGCTTAGGCCAGCCCCAGCATTTT.

This sequence joins TRBV7-9 and TRBJ2-2; a weak D match, TRBD1 (6 bases). This CDR3 is built from 14 residues. Germline V gives CDR1 SEHNR, CDR2 FQNEAQ (reference sequence). Trimming left V 2 bases short and J 8 bases short, with 12 bases between. CDR3 protein: CASSLNRAAGELFF. The CDR3, as DNA: TGTGCCAGCAGCTTAAACAGGGCTGCAGGGGAGCTGTTTTTT.

This chain uses TRBV5-1 with TRBJ1-1; possibly TRBD1 for D (5 bases). The V gene lost 4 bases and the J gene lost 1 base, with 14 bases spanning the gap. This CDR3 has 15 residues. Germline V lookup: CDR1 SGHRS, CDR2 YFSETQ. In DNA form, the CDR3 reads TGCGCCAGCAGCCAAATTGGGAGGGGGAACACTGAAGCTTTCTTT. This translates into CASSQIGRGNTEAFF.

This clone was found once. V and J are TRBV5-4 and TRBJ1-1, with 7 bases aligning to TRBD1. CDR1 is SGHNT and CDR2 is YYREEE in the germline V gene (reference sequence). The CDR3 totals 12 residues. V lost 0 bases, J lost 12 bases, and 5 bases stayed unmatched. CDR3 sequence reads: CASSLADRVTFF. In DNA, the CDR3 is TGTGCCAGCAGCTTGGCCGACAGGGTAACTTTCTTT.

The genes are TRBV11-2 and TRBJ1-6; a weak D match, TRBD1 (6 bases). CDR1 and CDR2 (germline): SGHAT, FQNNGV. V lost 1 base, J lost 8 bases, and 9 bases lay in between. CDR3 length: 14 amino acids. As DNA, the CDR3 is TGTGCCAGCAGCTTAGCAGGGGCCCATTCACCCCTCCACTTT. Its translation is CASSLAGAHSPLHF.

The genes are TRBV18 and TRBJ2-1, with 7 bases fitting TRBD1. CDR1 and CDR2 (germline): KGHSH, LQKENI. The ends lost 3 bases at V and 8 bases at J; junction bases unmatched: 10. The CDR3 extends over 15 amino acids. Here the CDR3 reads CASSPNRGKGDEQFF. CDR3 nucleotides: TGTGCCAGCTCACCCAACAGGGGTAAGGGGGATGAGCAGTTCTTC.

This chain uses TRBV19 with TRBJ2-3; TRBD2 matches at 11 bases. The CDR3 runs 19 residues. The germline V gene encodes CDR1 LNHDA and CDR2 SQIVND (reference sequence). J gave up 0 bases and V 1 base, and 9 bases lay outside the gene matches. The CDR3 loop reads CASSIVPKTSGESTDTQYF. CDR3 nucleotide sequence: TGTGCCAGTAGTATAGTACCCAAGACTAGCGGGGAGAGCACAGATACGCAGTATTTT.

The chain links TRBV19 to TRBJ1-5; 10 bases match TRBD1. Trimming took 10 bases from V and 8 from J; bases not matched to a gene: 14. CDR3 length: 15 residues. Per the germline V gene, CDR1 is LNHDA and CDR2 is SQIVND (reference sequence). CDR3 sequence: CAIAVGTGEVKPQHF. The CDR3 region has the DNA TGTGCCATCGCCGTCGGGACAGGGGAGGTAAAGCCCCAGCATTTT.

The chain recombines TRBV6-5 with TRBJ2-2; 9 nucleotides agree with TRBD1. V was pared by 7 bases and J by 6 bases, with 6 bases of the junction left unmatched. CDR1 MNHEY and CDR2 SVGAGI come from the germline V gene. The CDR3 has 14 residues. CDR3: CASNRDRESGELFF. DNA for the CDR3: TGTGCCAGCAATCGGGACAGGGAGTCCGGGGAGCTGTTTTTT.

The V call is TRBV6-6, the J call TRBJ2-3; D is possibly TRBD2 (6 bases). CDR1 is MNHNY and CDR2 is SVGAGI in the germline V gene (reference sequence). The CDR3 is 14 residues long. Trimming removed 6 bases at V and 0 bases at J, with 10 bases between. CDR3 residues: CASRGGASTDTQYF. In DNA, the CDR3 is TGTGCCAGCAGAGGCGGGGCTAGCACAGATACGCAGTATTTT.

This rearrangement joins TRBV5-4 to TRBJ2-7, with D possibly being TRBD2 (6 bases). Germline CDR1 reads SGHNT; CDR2 reads YYREEE (reference sequence). The CDR3 covers 15 residues. The germline V and J ends were trimmed by 3 bases and 0 bases, with 13 bases remaining between them. The CDR3 DNA sequence: TGTGCCAGCAGCTCACGGGGAGGTAACTCCTACGAGCAGTACTTC. This codes for CASSSRGGNSYEQYF.

The gene calls are TRBV7-2 and TRBJ1-2, with 7 positions matching TRBD1. The V gene's germline CDR1 is SGHTA and CDR2 FQGNSA. CDR3 size: 14 residues. V was clipped by 5 bases and J by 2 bases; unmatched bases: 5. The CDR3 region has the DNA TGTGCCAGCAGCCACCGGGACAGAAACTATGGCTACACCTTC. Translated, it gives CASSHRDRNYGYTF.

This clone was observed once. The sample holds other DNA sequences that translate to the same CDR3. This chain joins TRBV9 and TRBJ1-5; 7 nucleotides align to TRBD1. Germline lookup yields CDR1 SGDLS and CDR2 YYNGEE. J was trimmed by 6 bases and V by 0 bases; bases with no gene match: 3. The CDR3 has 14 amino acids. The CDR3 DNA is TGTGCCAGCAGCGTAGGACAGGGCGGTCAGCCCCAGCATTTT. This encodes CASSVGQGGQPQHF. Using reference TRBV9 and TRBJ1-5 for the parts outside the CDR3, the full variable domain is DSGVTQTPKHLITATGQRVTLRCSPRSGDLSVYWYQQSLDQGLQFLIQYYNGEERAKGNILERFSAQQFPDLHSELNLSSLELGDSALYFCASSVGQGGQPQHFGDGTRLSIL.

The chain combines TRBV29-1 with TRBJ1-2; 9 bases are shared with TRBD1. The CDR3 sequence is 13 residues long. In germline, CDR1 is SQVTM, CDR2 ANQGSEA. Trimming at V came to 7 bases and at J to 4 bases, leaving 7 bases not matched to a gene. The chain's CDR3 is CSARDRVSYGYTF. In nucleotides, the CDR3 is TGCAGCGCTAGGGACAGGGTGAGCTATGGCTACACCTTC.

V gene TRBV10-3 combines with J gene TRBJ1-5; D is undetermined. The germline gives CDR1 ENHRY, CDR2 SYGVKD. The V and J ends lost 2 bases and 1 base respectively, with 6 bases between them. The CDR3 is made up of 14 amino acids. For the CDR3, the DNA is TGTGCCATCAGTGAGCGAGTGAGCAATCAGCCCCAGCATTTT. As protein: CAISERVSNQPQHF.

The chain uses TRBV4-1 and TRBJ1-5; weak D call: TRBD1 (5 bases). The CDR3 loop spans 18 amino acids. V lost 4 bases to trimming and J lost 11 bases, with 30 bases between them. Germline assignment: CDR1 MGHRA and CDR2 YSYEKL. In DNA, the CDR3 is TGCGCCAGCAGCCTTACCTCTGATCCGGACACCGGCTTGTTGGCCCAGCATTTT. This sequence encodes CASSLTSDPDTGLLAQHF.

V gene TRBV7-9 combines with J gene TRBJ2-2, with 10 bases lining up with TRBD1. This CDR3 spans 15 amino acids. Unmatched junction bases numbered 3, after V lost 6 bases and J lost 2 bases. The V gene's germline CDR1 is SEHNR and CDR2 FQNEAQ (reference sequence). The CDR3 region is CASRRDRGNTGELFF. The CDR3 DNA is TGTGCCAGCAGACGGGACAGGGGAAACACCGGGGAGCTGTTTTTT.